One T cell receptor beta chain is described in this entry. A sample-barcoded 5' primer and a J-beta primer mix were used in a second PCR of roughly 7 to 11 cycles. TCRdb fed the 5' RACE reads into MiXCR, producing one record per CDR3 protein. The table includes around 700,000 distinct CDR3 sequences, approximately 25% detected once. This entry comes from a study of blood T cells in healthy people across ages. Deletions cut 0 bases from V and 4 bases from J, with 13 bases between. The CDR3 is 15 residues long. CDR1 and CDR2 (germline): SGDLS, YYNGEE. These same data were also listed under a study on T cells of mothers and their children. This second report adds: Thymic selection molds TCR recombination products alike in related and unrelated pairs.

Sequencing was carried out using blood. The source is a boy between 10 and 17 years old in good health. The V call is TRBV9, the J call TRBJ1-1; D ambiguous. The CDR3 DNA reads as TGTGCCAGCAGCGTAGGGGCCACGACCGGCACTGAAGCTTTCTTT. Its protein product is CASSVGATTGTEAFF. Together with reference TRBV9 and TRBJ1-1, the CDR3 gives the full variable domain: DSGVTQTPKHLITATGQRVTLRCSPRSGDLSVYWYQQSLDQGLQFLIQYYNGEERAKGNILERFSAQQFPDLHSELNLSSLELGDSALYFCASSVGATTGTEAFFGQGTRLTVV.